The clone carrying this T cell receptor (beta chain) was seen many times. Its target is unknown. This sample was taken from a study of T-cell reconstitution after alpha-beta-depleted transplantation in children. The TCRbeta library was prepared with unique molecular identifiers. TCRdb fed the PCR reads into MiXCR, producing one record per CDR3 protein. The data show about 200,000 distinct CDR3 sequences, with 6.6% seen just once and roughly 6% held by the top ten. Study observations and caveats: Roughly two months post-transplant, alpha-beta T cells reportedly originated from several hundred graft clones that had expanded. One year after transplant, T-cell counts and diversity came mostly from newly produced T cells. Surviving recipient T cells and thymic progenitors underlay high day-60 TCRbeta diversity in some patients.

J was trimmed by 5 bases and V by 3 bases; bases with no gene match: 6. Germline CDR1 and CDR2: WNHNN and SYGVQD (reference sequence). The CDR3 length is 14 residues. The chain carries TRBV10-1 and TRBJ2-7; 8 positions match TRBD1. The TCR was taken from a boy aged 2 to 10 with acute lymphoblastic leukemia, due to receive a stem cell transplant. Sequencing was performed on PBMCs, taken before TCRalphabeta/CD19-depleted stem cell transplant. DNA for the CDR3: TGCGCCAGCAGTGAAGGACAGGGTGTACACGAGCAGTACTTC. Encoded protein: CASSEGQGVHEQYF.